This T cell receptor beta chain was identified during a study of post-analysis software for immune sequencing data. Background on the study: Several disease courses (relapsing-remitting, secondary progressive and progressive-relapsing) of multiple sclerosis were included. Study-level results: Controls had significantly higher normalized Chao1 diversity than multiple sclerosis patients. With F measure, samples from one preparation batch clustered together strongly. Five TRBV segments, including TRBV5-6, TRBV5-1 and TRBV20-1, were more frequent in patients than controls.

The CDR3 loop spans 16 amino acids. Trimming removed 1 base from V and 0 bases from J; junction bases left unmatched: 5. CDR1 and CDR2 (germline): LGHDT, YNNKEL (reference sequence). TCR beta libraries were prepared from cDNA with unique molecular identifiers. TCRdb used MiXCR to reprocess the PCR reads, holding one entry per CDR3 protein. The data contain under 900,000 distinct CDR3 sequences, approximately 53% of them singletons. For this clonotype: Its antigen is not identified.

This clonotype originated in a girl aged 10 to 17 with multiple sclerosis. Sequencing input: blood. The chain links TRBV3-1 to TRBJ1-1, with 7 positions matching TRBD1. The CDR3 sequence: CASSQVQGVMNTEAFF. The CDR3 DNA reads as TGTGCCAGCAGCCAAGTGCAGGGGGTCATGAACACTGAAGCTTTCTTT. The full variable domain, its missing parts supplied by reference TRBV3-1 and TRBJ1-1, is DTAVSQTPKYLVTQMGNDKSIKCEQNLGHDTMYWYKQDSKKFLKIMFSYNNKELIINETVPNRFSPKSPDKAHLNLHINSLELGDSAVYFCASSQVQGVMNTEAFFGQGTRLTVV.